This entry lists 13 T cell receptor delta chains sequenced from one sample in a study of human gamma delta and Vdelta1 T cells. TCRdb reprocessed the PCR reads using CATT. The data hold 1,100 to 1,500 delta-chain clones, with roughly two fifths observed a single time. The sequencing sample was made of Vdelta1 gamma-delta T cells from blood. Receptor source: a human donor in good health.

This clone was recorded once. A much larger clone lies one base from this, so it may be a read error. The rearrangement joins TRDV1 to TRDJ1; D is perhaps TRDD2 or TRDD3 (5 bases each). V was trimmed by 0 bases and J by 1 base, leaving 24 bases between them. This CDR3 has 20 residues. The V gene's germline CDR1 is TSWWSYY and CDR2 QGS. CDR3 region: CALGELIPTPTRGLTDKLIF. In DNA form, the CDR3 reads TGTGCTCTTGGGGAACTAATCCCTACCCCGACTAGGGGACTCACCGATAAACTCATCTTT.

Remarks on this clone: A read error is likely here: a far larger clone is one base away. This chain joins TRDV1 and TRDJ1; 13 bases match TRDD3. V dropped 2 bases and J dropped 0; count of bases not matched to a gene: 27. Germline V gene lookup returns CDR1 TSWWSYY and CDR2 QGS. This CDR3 has 25 amino acids. CDR3 coding DNA: TGTGCTCTTGGGGAAATTCTACGCAAGCCTCGGACACCGTACTGGGGGATACGCAACACCGATAAACTCATCTTT. It specifies CALGEILRKPRTPYWGIRNTDKLIF.

As regards this clone: A far more abundant clone sits one base away, making this likely a read error. V gene TRDV1 combines with J gene TRDJ1; D is possibly TRDD2 (6 bases). Germline V gives CDR1 TSWWSYY, CDR2 QGS. V was shortened by 2 bases and J by 0 bases, with 25 bases between the two germline ends. CDR3 length equals 20 residues. CDR3 protein: CALGEVGPTKEGGDTDKLIF. CDR3 bases: TGTGCTCTTGGGGAAGTCGGTCCTACGAAGGAGGGGGGGGACACCGATAAACTCATCTTT.

This clone is labeled as medium-sized. V is TRDV1 and J is TRDJ1; 11 bases fit TRDD3. The CDR3 length is 22 residues. Looked up from germline, CDR1 is TSWWSYY and CDR2 is QGS. Trimming removed 1 base from V and 0 bases from J; junction bases left unmatched: 19. The CDR3 DNA is TGTGCTCTTGGGGAACCCGGGTGGGTCGTACTGGGGGATAATCACTACACCGATAAACTCATCTTT. Translation: CALGEPGWVVLGDNHYTDKLIF.

Only one count was recorded for this clone. A much larger clone lies one base from this, so it may be a read error. V usage is TRDV1 and J usage is TRDJ1; 7 bases fit TRDD3. Germline values: CDR1 TSWWSYY, CDR2 QGS. CDR3 length equals 21 residues. Losses at the gene ends were 2 bases for V and 2 bases for J; bases not matched to a gene: 23. The CDR3: CALGERGLQLPPWGRTDKLIF. The DNA of the CDR3 is TGTGCTCTTGGGGAAAGGGGCCTACAACTCCCCCCGTGGGGGAGAACCGATAAACTCATCTTT.

On this clone: A read error likely explains this, since a far larger clone differs by one base. This chain uses TRDV1 with TRDJ1; possible D gene TRDD3, 5 bases. The CDR3 length is 16 residues. From germline, CDR1 is TSWWSYY and CDR2 QGS. The V gene lost 4 bases and the J gene lost 0 bases, with 15 bases spanning the gap. In DNA form, the CDR3 reads TGTGCTCTTGGGGTACGAGGCGGGGGCTACACCGATAAACTCATCTTT. Residues: CALGVRGGGYTDKLIF.

This clone was picked up one time. A read error may explain this, as a much larger clone is one base away. The gene calls are TRDV1 and TRDJ1, with TRDD3 matching 13 bases. Germline V gene sequence: CDR1 TSWWSYY, CDR2 QGS. V lost 0 bases and J lost 3; bases outside the gene matches: 28. The CDR3 spans 25 residues. The CDR3: CALGELEHSDRQYWGIRFTSDKLIF. DNA of the CDR3: TGTGCTCTTGGGGAACTAGAACATTCCGACCGACAGTACTGGGGGATACGCTTCACTTCCGATAAACTCATCTTT.

This clone is classed as large (0.1 to 1%). The rearrangement links TRDV1 to TRDJ1, with no clear D. The CDR3 covers 20 residues. The germline gives CDR1 TSWWSYY, CDR2 QGS. Trimming removed 2 bases from V and 1 base from J, with 26 bases in between. The CDR3 bases are TGTGCTCTTGGGGAAGGGAACCCCTATATAAGCACAATGGGCACCGATAAACTCATCTTT. Translated: CALGEGNPYISTMGTDKLIF.

Details on this clone: A read error may be the cause here, since a much bigger clone is one base away. V is TRDV1 and J is TRDJ1, with 8 bases aligning to TRDD2. This CDR3 has 20 residues. V dropped 1 base and J dropped 0; count of bases not matched to a gene: 16. The germline V gene encodes CDR1 TSWWSYY and CDR2 QGS. CDR3 nucleotides: TGTGCTCTTGGGGAACCTTCCTACGAGCGGGGGAGCCCCCACACCGATAAACTCATCTTT. Amino acids: CALGEPSYERGSPHTDKLIF.

Concerning this clone: This may come from a read error, since a much larger clone is one base off. The J gene is TRDJ1, the V gene TRDV1, with TRDD3 identical over 9 bases. The CDR3 contains 21 residues. Per the germline V gene, CDR1 is TSWWSYY and CDR2 is QGS. The CDR3 DNA is TGTGCTCTTGGGGAACGGGAGGCTGGGGGATCCCGGGGAGCGAACACCAATAAACTCATCTTT. Protein: CALGEREAGGSRGANTNKLIF.

In the case of this clone: A read error may explain this, as a much larger clone is one base away. This chain links TRDV1 with TRDJ1, with 7 bases lining up with TRDD3. The V and J ends lost 2 bases and 0 bases, in that order; junction bases with no gene match: 27. In germline, CDR1 is TSWWSYY, CDR2 QGS. This CDR3 has 23 amino acids. Written as DNA, the CDR3 is TGTGCTCTTGGGGAATACAGCCTAGGTAGGGGACTGGGGAACCTTCTGTACACCGATAAACTCATCTTT. This codes for CALGEYSLGRGLGNLLYTDKLIF.

The chain combines TRDV1 with TRDJ1; the D gene is possibly TRDD3 (6 bases). CDR1 TSWWSYY and CDR2 QGS come from the germline V gene. V lost 2 bases and J 0 bases, leaving 19 bases between the germline ends. There are 18 residues in the CDR3. The CDR3 DNA is TGTGCTCTTGGGGAATCTACGAGGGGGAAAGGGTACACCGATAAACTCATCTTT. It codes for CALGESTRGKGYTDKLIF.

In this sample, this clone is large. The rearrangement joins TRDV1 to TRDJ1; TRDD3 matches 9 bases. CDR1 and CDR2 from the germline V gene are TSWWSYY and QGS. This CDR3 comprises 19 residues. The V gene end was trimmed by 7 bases and the J gene end by 0 bases; junction bases not matched to a gene: 18. In nucleotides, the CDR3 is TGTGCTCTTGAATTTCCTATAAACCCTGGGGGATCGTACACCGATAAACTCATCTTT. It is translated as CALEFPINPGGSYTDKLIF.